This entry describes one T cell receptor (beta chain). No antigen is known for it. These data belong to a study of Tregs in tolerant kidney transplant recipients. Produced via immunoSEQ multiplex PCR; TCRdb's table is partial and in-frame only. The sample has over 60,000 clones, roughly 84% seen once. Study-level results: Tregs expanded with activated donor B cells seemed most donor-specific.

After removal of 0 bases from V and 15 bases from J, the junction contained 15 bases not matched to a gene. There are 16 residues in the CDR3. The germline gives CDR1 LGHNA, CDR2 YSLEER. The clonotype originates from a human donor in good health. The sequencing input was CD4+ T cells from blood. This chain connects TRBV4-3 to TRBJ2-1; 9 nucleotides agree with TRBD2. CDR3 region: CASSQEGGGAGQILFF. The CDR3 DNA reads TGCGCCAGCAGCCAAGAGGGCGGGGGGGCTGGTCAGATCCTGTTCTTC.